Presented here are 20 T cell receptor beta chains from one specimen sequenced in a study of cytomegalovirus exposure and HLA in healthy donors. Data came from immunoSEQ multiplex PCR; TCRdb stores just in-frame clones and leaves some out. This sample has 110,000 to 150,000 clones, with approximately 90% found just once. The sample consisted of PBMCs. These receptor sequences come from a man aged 18 to 29 in good health and CMV-seronegative.

The chain has TRBV30 and TRBJ1-2; D unclear. Germline V lookup: CDR1 GTSNPN, CDR2 SVGIG (reference sequence). The CDR3 length is 11 residues. V lost 5 bases to trimming and J lost 4 bases, with 8 bases between them. The CDR3, as DNA: TGTGCCTGGCACCGGGGCTATGGCTACACCTTC. Encoded protein: CAWHRGYGYTF.

The table lists this clone with a count of one. The chain joins TRBV5-8 to TRBJ2-2; no clear D gene. Deletions cut 1 base from V and 7 bases from J, with 8 bases between. CDR3 length: 13 amino acids. Germline CDR1 is SGHTS and CDR2 is YDEGEE. The CDR3 nucleotides are TGTGCCAGCAGCTTGTCGGTTGACGGGGAGCTGTTTTTT. Its translation is CASSLSVDGELFF.

The gene calls are TRBV6-5 and TRBJ1-5; maybe TRBD1 (6 bases). Trimming shortened V by 2 bases and J by 9 bases, and 8 bases separated the two germline ends. Per germline, CDR1 MNHEY and CDR2 SVGAGI. The CDR3 is 12 amino acids. This CDR3 reads CASSYPQGPQHF. CDR3 bases: TGTGCCAGCAGTTACCCACAGGGGCCCCAGCATTTT.

The gene calls are TRBV6-1 and TRBJ2-7; 14 nucleotides agree with TRBD2. The CDR3 runs to 18 residues. Unmatched junction bases numbered 9, after V lost 1 base and J lost 4 bases. Germline CDR1 reads MNHNS; CDR2 reads SASEGT. The CDR3 reads CASSEGGGGLAGGYEQYV. For the CDR3, the DNA is TGTGCCAGCAGTGAAGGAGGGGGCGGACTAGCGGGAGGTTACGAGCAGTACGTC.

The chain has TRBV6-5 and TRBJ2-7; 7 nucleotides agree with TRBD1. The CDR3 covers 14 residues. Germline CDR1 and CDR2: MNHEY and SVGAGI. The V gene end was trimmed by 0 bases and the J gene end by 3 bases; junction bases not matched to a gene: 2. This CDR3 is CASSYSGTDYEQYF. CDR3 sequence (DNA): TGTGCCAGCAGTTACTCGGGGACAGACTACGAGCAGTACTTC.

This chain connects TRBV6-6 to TRBJ2-7, with 8 bases lining up with TRBD2. The CDR3 has 13 amino acids. From germline, CDR1 is MNHNY and CDR2 SVGAGI (reference sequence). Losses at the gene ends were 6 bases for V and 5 bases for J; bases not matched to a gene: 6. The CDR3 DNA reads TGTGCCAGCAGGAATGGCGGGAGGAACGAGCAGTACGTC. The encoded protein is CASRNGGRNEQYV.

The V call is TRBV5-1, the J call TRBJ2-3; 8 bases line up with TRBD1. The germline V gene encodes CDR1 SGHRS and CDR2 YFSETQ. V shed 2 bases, J shed 5 bases, and the junction held 10 bases outside the gene matches. The CDR3 consists of 16 residues. Written as DNA, the CDR3 is TGCGCCAGCAGCTTATCGGCCGACAGGGGCGGAGATACGCAGTATTTT. It translates to CASSLSADRGGDTQYF.

V gene TRBV19 combines with J gene TRBJ1-5; D unclear. The germline gives CDR1 LNHDA, CDR2 SQIVND (reference sequence). The CDR3 length is 17 residues. Trimming removed 4 bases at V and 6 bases at J, with 22 bases between. The CDR3 DNA reads TGTGCCAGTAGTAGCATAAGGGCGCGGGAATTTGGTCAGCCCCAGCATTTT. Encoded protein: CASSSIRAREFGQPQHF.

The J gene is TRBJ1-2, the V gene TRBV19, with unresolved D. Germline CDR1 LNHDA, CDR2 SQIVND (reference sequence). The CDR3 covers 14 residues. Trimming took 4 bases from V and 2 from J, leaving 11 bases between them. This CDR3 reads CASSTLTENYGYTF. DNA of the CDR3: TGTGCCAGTAGTACCCTCACAGAAAACTATGGCTACACCTTC.

In nucleotides, the CDR3 is TGTGCCAGCAGCCTCGACAGGGTGAACACTGAAGCTTTCTTT. Translating it yields CASSLDRVNTEAFF. The rearrangement joins TRBV7-6 to TRBJ1-1; TRBD1 agrees at 7 bases. The germline V gene encodes CDR1 SGHVS and CDR2 FNYEAQ. V lost 5 bases to trimming and J lost 0 bases; unmatched junction nucleotides: 3. The CDR3 is 14 amino acids.

This chain joins TRBV5-1 and TRBJ1-1; D ambiguous. V was clipped by 7 bases and J by 1 base, with 11 bases between them. This CDR3 is 13 amino acids long. Per germline, CDR1 SGHRS and CDR2 YFSETQ. The CDR3 DNA reads TGCGCCAGCCATATCGGTGGGAACACTGAAGCTTTCTTT. Residues: CASHIGGNTEAFF.

The chain uses TRBV23-1 and TRBJ2-3; TRBD2 aligns across 7 bases. TRBV23-1 is given ORF status, its function remaining uncertain. V gave up 1 base and J gave up 3 bases; unmatched junction bases: 7. This CDR3 contains 16 residues. The CDR3 DNA is TGCGCCAGCAGTCAATGGGCGGGAGTCGGAACAGATACGCAGTATTTT. Translated: CASSQWAGVGTDTQYF.

The CDR3 reads CASSEYRGGQETQYF. The CDR3, as DNA: TGTGCCAGCAGTGAATATCGGGGGGGCCAAGAGACCCAGTACTTC. The chain uses TRBV25-1 and TRBJ2-5; 8 bases are shared with TRBD2. V lost 0 bases, J lost 1 base, and 1 base stayed unmatched. Germline CDR1 MGHDK, CDR2 SYGVNS. The CDR3 extends over 15 amino acids.

The rearrangement joins TRBV28 to TRBJ2-3, with TRBD1 matching over 9 bases. The CDR3 length is 17 residues. The ends lost 3 bases at V and 0 bases at J; junction bases unmatched: 7. The germline CDR1 and CDR2 sequences are MDHEN and SYDVKM. CDR3 nucleotides: TGTGCCAGCAGTTTTGGAGTCGGGACAGGGAGCACAGATACGCAGTATTTT. Encoded protein: CASSFGVGTGSTDTQYF.

The chain couples TRBV13 to TRBJ2-1; D not certain. Trimming left V 5 bases short and J 0 bases short, with 8 bases between. From germline, CDR1 is PRHDT and CDR2 FYEKMQ (reference sequence). The CDR3 has 14 amino acids. CDR3: CASSTTNSYNEQFF. The CDR3 region has the DNA TGTGCCAGCAGCACTACTAACTCCTACAATGAGCAGTTCTTC.

The chain links TRBV11-3 to TRBJ1-2; D remains ambiguous. This CDR3 contains 16 residues. Trimming cost V 1 base and J 2 bases, with 14 bases left between them. The germline CDR1 and CDR2 sequences are SGHNT and YENEEA. The CDR3 DNA follows: TGTGCCAGCAGCTTAGTTATGTCAGGATCCAACTATGGCTACACCTTC. Translated: CASSLVMSGSNYGYTF.

The chain is built from TRBV2 and TRBJ2-3; D not resolved. Between the trimmed V and J ends, which lost 6 bases and 4 bases, there was a span of 20 bases. CDR1 SNHLY and CDR2 FYNNEI come from the germline V gene. This CDR3 has 16 amino acids. The CDR3 loop is CASREYFRTPPDTQYF. CDR3 DNA sequence: TGTGCCAGCAGAGAGTACTTCCGAACCCCCCCAGATACGCAGTATTTT.

The chain employs TRBV7-3 and TRBJ1-1, with D maybe TRBD1 (6 bases). The germline V and J ends were trimmed by 2 bases and 1 base, with 17 bases remaining between them. CDR1 is SGHTA, CDR2 FQGTGA, per germline. This CDR3 is 17 amino acids long. The CDR3 DNA reads TGTGCCAGCAGCTTATCGGCCAGGGGATCATGGAACACTGAAGCTTTCTTT. Protein product: CASSLSARGSWNTEAFF. Drawing the rest from reference TRBV7-3 and TRBJ1-1, the complete variable domain is GAGVSQTPSNKVTEKGKYVELRCDPISGHTALYWYRQSLGQGPEFLIYFQGTGAADDSGLPNDRFFAVRPEGSVSTLKIQRTERGDSAVYLCASSLSARGSWNTEAFFGQGTRLTVV.

The V call is TRBV2, the J call TRBJ2-1, with 8 bases identical to TRBD1. V shed 7 bases and J 4 bases; nucleotides not matched to a gene: 6. There are 14 residues in the CDR3. From germline, CDR1 is SNHLY and CDR2 FYNNEI. The CDR3 protein is CASTDRGRYNEQFF. The CDR3, as DNA: TGTGCCAGCACCGACAGGGGAAGGTACAATGAGCAGTTCTTC.

V usage is TRBV9 and J usage is TRBJ1-1, with 10 bases fitting TRBD1. The CDR3 consists of 16 residues. Trimming at V came to 10 bases and at J to 1 base, leaving 13 bases not matched to a gene. CDR1 and CDR2 from the germline V gene are SGDLS and YYNGEE. DNA for the CDR3: TGTGCCTCGGCGGTGAGGGACAGGGGTCGGAACACTGAAGCTTTCTTT. Amino acids: CASAVRDRGRNTEAFF.